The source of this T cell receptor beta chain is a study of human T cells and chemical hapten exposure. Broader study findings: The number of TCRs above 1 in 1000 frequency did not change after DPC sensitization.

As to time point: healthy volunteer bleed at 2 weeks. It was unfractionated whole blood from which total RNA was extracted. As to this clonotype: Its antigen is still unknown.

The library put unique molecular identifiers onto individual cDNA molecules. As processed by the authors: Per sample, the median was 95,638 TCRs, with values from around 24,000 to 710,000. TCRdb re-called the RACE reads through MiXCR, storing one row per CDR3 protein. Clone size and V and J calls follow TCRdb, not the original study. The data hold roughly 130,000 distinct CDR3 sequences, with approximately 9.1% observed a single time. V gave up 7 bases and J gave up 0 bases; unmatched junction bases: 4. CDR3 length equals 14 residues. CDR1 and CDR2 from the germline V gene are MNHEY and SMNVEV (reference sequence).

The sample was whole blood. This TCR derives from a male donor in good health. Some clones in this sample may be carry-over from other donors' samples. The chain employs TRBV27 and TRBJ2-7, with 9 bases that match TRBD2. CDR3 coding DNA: TGTGCCAGCACCGAGACTAGCGGCTCCTACGAGCAGTACTTC. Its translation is CASTETSGSYEQYF.